What follows are 14 T cell receptor beta chains derived from one specimen sequenced in a study of Ad26.COV2.S vaccination and SARS-CoV-2 variants. Treatment reported: 19 received Ad26.COV2.S at low or high dose, single or two shots; 5 received placebo; per-sample allocation not given. Day 63 after the first vaccine or placebo injection was the time point for sampling. Sequenced by immunoSEQ multiplex PCR; TCRdb stores in-frame clones only, minus some. Of about 430,000 clones in the sample, 80% to 95% were seen once. Sequenced here: peripheral blood, sampled in a trial of Ad26.COV2.S vaccine versus placebo. The receptors shown here come from a person between 18 and 65 years old who received the Ad26.COV2.S COVID-19 vaccine or a placebo.

As regards this clone: The sample carries other DNA sequences with the same CDR3. V usage is TRBV30 and J usage is TRBJ1-1; D gene unclear. Trimming pared 0 bases from V and 2 bases from J, leaving 7 bases between. The CDR3 sequence is 13 residues long. Germline CDR1 and CDR2: GTSNPN and SVGIG (reference sequence). The CDR3 DNA follows: TGTGCCTGGAGTGTACTGGGCAACACTGAAGCTTTCTTT. It encodes CAWSVLGNTEAFF. Complete variable domain (other parts from reference TRBV30 and TRBJ1-1): SQTIHQWPATLVQPVGSPLSLECTVEGTSNPNLYWYRQAAGRGLQLLFYSVGIGQISSEVPQNLSASRPQDRQFILSSKKLLLSDSGFYLCAWSVLGNTEAFFGQGTRLTVV.

V gene TRBV2 combines with J gene TRBJ2-7; maybe TRBD2 (5 bases). Germline assignment: CDR1 SNHLY and CDR2 FYNNEI. This CDR3 contains 14 residues. Trimming took 1 base from V and 2 from J, leaving 9 bases between them. This CDR3 is CASSEGGLPYEQYF. The CDR3 nucleotides are TGTGCCAGCAGTGAAGGCGGGCTTCCCTACGAGCAGTACTTC. Variable domain in full (rest from reference TRBV2 and TRBJ2-7): EPEVTQTPSHQVTQMGQEVILRCVPISNHLYFYWYRQILGQKVEFLVSFYNNEISEKSEIFDDQFSVERPDGSNFTLKIRSTKLEDSAMYFCASSEGGLPYEQYFGPGTRLTVT.

The table lists this clone with a count of one. The rearrangement links TRBV4-3 to TRBJ2-3, with a tentative D call TRBD2 (5 bases). The germline gives CDR1 LGHNA, CDR2 YSLEER. The CDR3 runs to 17 residues. Trimming took 1 base from V and 1 from J, leaving 15 bases between them. In DNA form, the CDR3 reads TGCGCCAGCAGCCAAGCTGCCGTAGGGAGAGGCACAGATACGCAGTATTTT. Its protein is CASSQAAVGRGTDTQYF.

This rearrangement joins TRBV5-6 to TRBJ1-5; 9 bases match TRBD1. Germline CDR1 and CDR2: SGHDT and YYEEEE. The CDR3 runs 19 residues. J was trimmed by 0 bases and V by 4 bases; bases with no gene match: 14. As DNA, the CDR3 is TGTGCCAGCAGCGACTGCCCGGGACAGGGCCCCTATAGCAATCAGCCCCAGCATTTT. Translated, it gives CASSDCPGQGPYSNQPQHF.

This clone appeared once. The rearrangement uses TRBV5-1 and TRBJ2-1; 9 nucleotides match TRBD1. Germline V gene lookup returns CDR1 SGHRS and CDR2 YFSETQ. CDR3 size: 15 residues. Trimming at V came to 3 bases and at J to 1 base, leaving 2 bases not matched to a gene. CDR3 protein: CASSSDRGSYNEQFF. CDR3 coding DNA: TGCGCCAGCAGCTCTGACAGGGGGTCCTACAATGAGCAGTTCTTC. Drawing the rest from reference TRBV5-1 and TRBJ2-1, the complete variable domain is KAGVTQTPRYLIKTRGQQVTLSCSPISGHRSVSWYQQTPGQGLQFLFEYFSETQRNKGNFPGRFSGRQFSNSRSEMNVSTLELGDSALYLCASSSDRGSYNEQFFGPGTRLTVL.

The chain carries TRBV14 and TRBJ2-7; TRBD2 agrees at 7 bases. V lost 4 bases to trimming and J lost 4 bases; unmatched junction nucleotides: 13. Germline CDR1 reads SGHDN; CDR2 reads FVKESK. The CDR3 has 16 amino acids. The CDR3 sequence is CASSRTSDRPLYEQYF. CDR3 DNA sequence: TGTGCCAGCAGCCGCACTAGCGACCGCCCTTTATACGAGCAGTACTTC.

The chain carries TRBV27 and TRBJ2-2; 8 bases align to TRBD2. Per germline, CDR1 MNHEY and CDR2 SMNVEV (reference sequence). The V segment lost 4 bases and the J segment 2 bases; nucleotides outside the gene matches: 6. The CDR3 contains 16 residues. This CDR3 is CASSSSGSINTGELFF. The DNA of the CDR3 is TGTGCCAGCAGTTCCAGCGGGAGTATAAACACCGGGGAGCTGTTTTTT.

This sequence joins TRBV5-6 and TRBJ2-7; weak D call: TRBD2 (5 bases). Germline CDR1 is SGHDT and CDR2 is YYEEEE. V was shortened by 4 bases and J by 3 bases, with 11 bases between the two germline ends. This CDR3 contains 13 residues. In DNA, the CDR3 is TGTGCCAGCAGCCCACGGGGAGACTACGAGCAGTACTTC. It translates to CASSPRGDYEQYF.

The chain employs TRBV2 and TRBJ1-2; D is ambiguous. Trimming shortened V by 7 bases and J by 8 bases, and 17 bases separated the two germline ends. CDR1 is SNHLY and CDR2 is FYNNEI in the germline V gene. CDR3 size: 13 residues. CDR3 amino acids: CASKGPEAGGYTF. The CDR3, as DNA: TGTGCCAGCAAAGGGCCAGAAGCGGGGGGCTACACCTTC.

J is TRBJ1-5 and V is TRBV6-2 or TRBV6-3, with D uncertain. Trimming cost V 2 bases and J 0 bases, with 11 bases left between them. The CDR3 contains 16 residues. Germline V gene sequence: CDR1 MNHEY, CDR2 SVGEGT. As DNA, the CDR3 is TGTGCCAGCAGTTACCCCTGGGCCTATAGCAATCAGCCCCAGCATTTT. Its protein is CASSYPWAYSNQPQHF.

This clone came up once. The V call is TRBV7-8, the J call TRBJ2-5; D is perhaps TRBD1 (6 bases). Germline V gene sequence: CDR1 SGHVS, CDR2 FQNEAQ. Trimming shortened V by 1 base and J by 5 bases, and 11 bases separated the two germline ends. This CDR3 is built from 14 residues. CDR3 in amino acids: CASSLDTGWETQYF. CDR3 nucleotides: TGTGCCAGCAGCTTAGACACAGGGTGGGAGACCCAGTACTTC.

DNA of the CDR3: TGTGCTAGTGGGAGACAGGGAGTTGACTATCAGCCCCAGCATTTT. It is translated as CASGRQGVDYQPQHF. The rearrangement joins TRBV12-5 to TRBJ1-5; 7 bases are shared with TRBD1. The CDR3 totals 15 residues. Trimming cost V 6 bases and J 5 bases; bases outside gene matches: 10. Germline CDR1 reads LGHNT; CDR2 reads FRNRAP.

This chain links TRBV27 with TRBJ1-1; possibly TRBD1 for D (5 bases). Germline V gene data show CDR1 as MNHEY and CDR2 as SMNVEV (reference sequence). V was shortened by 2 bases and J by 5 bases, with 12 bases between the two germline ends. CDR3 size: 14 residues. The CDR3 DNA reads TGTGCCAGCAGTTTAAGGGGAGGAGGAACTGAAGCTTTCTTT. It specifies CASSLRGGGTEAFF.

The gene calls are TRBV27 and TRBJ1-3, with a possible D match to TRBD1 (6 bases). Looked up from germline, CDR1 is MNHEY and CDR2 is SMNVEV (reference sequence). The CDR3 extends over 15 amino acids. Trimming took 6 bases from V and 1 from J, leaving 13 bases between them. Written as DNA, the CDR3 is TGTGCCAGCAGGACGACAGGAGGATCTGGAAACACCATATATTTT. The encoded protein is CASRTTGGSGNTIYF.